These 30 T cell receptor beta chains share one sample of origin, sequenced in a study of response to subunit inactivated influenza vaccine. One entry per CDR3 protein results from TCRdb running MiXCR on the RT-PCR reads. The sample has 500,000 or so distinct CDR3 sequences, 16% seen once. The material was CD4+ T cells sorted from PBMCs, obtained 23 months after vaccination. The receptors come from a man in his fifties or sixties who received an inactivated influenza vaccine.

The CDR3: CASSWSGTGGANVLTF. The CDR3 DNA reads TGTGCCAGCAGCTGGAGCGGGACTGGTGGGGCCAACGTCCTGACTTTC. The rearrangement uses TRBV11-2 and TRBJ2-6; 7 bases fit TRBD2. V dropped 4 bases and J dropped 3; count of bases not matched to a gene: 6. Germline CDR1 reads SGHAT; CDR2 reads FQNNGV. This CDR3 is 16 amino acids long.

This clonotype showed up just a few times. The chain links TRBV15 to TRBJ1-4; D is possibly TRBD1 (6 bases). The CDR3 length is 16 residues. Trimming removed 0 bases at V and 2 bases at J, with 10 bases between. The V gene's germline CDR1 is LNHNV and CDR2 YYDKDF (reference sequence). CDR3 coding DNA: TGTGCCACCAGCAGAGATGGGACACGCACTAATGAAAAACTGTTTTTT. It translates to CATSRDGTRTNEKLFF.

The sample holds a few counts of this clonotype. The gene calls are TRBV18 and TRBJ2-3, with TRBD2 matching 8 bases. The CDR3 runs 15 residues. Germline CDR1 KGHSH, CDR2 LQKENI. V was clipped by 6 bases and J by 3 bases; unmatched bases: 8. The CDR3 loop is CASSPGTRYTDTQYF. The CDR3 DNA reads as TGTGCCAGCTCGCCAGGGACTAGATATACAGATACGCAGTATTTT.

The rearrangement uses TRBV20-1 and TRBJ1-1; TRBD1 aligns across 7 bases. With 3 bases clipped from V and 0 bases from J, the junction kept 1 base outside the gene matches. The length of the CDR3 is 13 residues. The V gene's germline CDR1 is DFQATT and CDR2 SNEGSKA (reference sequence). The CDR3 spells CSASGQVNTEAFF. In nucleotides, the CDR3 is TGCAGTGCTAGTGGACAGGTGAACACTGAAGCTTTCTTT.

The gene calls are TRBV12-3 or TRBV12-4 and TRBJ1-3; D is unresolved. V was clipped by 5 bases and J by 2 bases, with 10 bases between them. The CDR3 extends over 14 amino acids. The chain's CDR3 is CASSEDPPGNTIYF. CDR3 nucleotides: TGTGCCAGCAGTGAAGACCCCCCTGGAAACACCATATATTTT.

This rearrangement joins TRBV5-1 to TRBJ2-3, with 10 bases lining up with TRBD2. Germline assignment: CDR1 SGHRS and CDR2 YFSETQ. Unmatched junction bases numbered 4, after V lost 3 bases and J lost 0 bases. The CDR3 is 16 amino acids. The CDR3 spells CASSSGLAASTDTQYF. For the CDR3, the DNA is TGCGCCAGCAGCTCCGGACTAGCGGCTAGCACAGATACGCAGTATTTT.

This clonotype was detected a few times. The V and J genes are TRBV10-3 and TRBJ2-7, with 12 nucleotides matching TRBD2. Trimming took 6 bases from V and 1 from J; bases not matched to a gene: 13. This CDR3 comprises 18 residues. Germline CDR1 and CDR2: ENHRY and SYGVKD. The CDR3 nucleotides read TGTGCCATCAGGAAAGAATACGGACTAGCGGGGTCATCCTACGAGCAGTACTTC. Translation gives CAIRKEYGLAGSSYEQYF.

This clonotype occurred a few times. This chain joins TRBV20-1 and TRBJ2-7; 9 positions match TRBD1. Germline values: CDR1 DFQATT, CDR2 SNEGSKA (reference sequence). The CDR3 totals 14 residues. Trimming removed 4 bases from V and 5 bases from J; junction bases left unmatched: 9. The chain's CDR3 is CSAIPGQGMNEQYF. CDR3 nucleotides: TGCAGTGCTATCCCGGGACAGGGCATGAACGAGCAGTACTTC.

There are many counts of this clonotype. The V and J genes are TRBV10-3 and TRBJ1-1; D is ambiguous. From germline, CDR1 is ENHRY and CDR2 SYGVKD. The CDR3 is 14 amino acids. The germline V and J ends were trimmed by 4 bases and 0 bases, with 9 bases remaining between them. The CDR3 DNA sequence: TGTGCCATCAGTGGGCGAGGGATGAACACTGAAGCTTTCTTT. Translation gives CAISGRGMNTEAFF.

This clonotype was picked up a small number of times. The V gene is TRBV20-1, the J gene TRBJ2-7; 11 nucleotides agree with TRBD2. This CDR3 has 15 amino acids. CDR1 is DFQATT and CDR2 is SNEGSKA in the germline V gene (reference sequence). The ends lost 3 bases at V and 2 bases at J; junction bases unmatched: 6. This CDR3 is CSARSLAGAPYEQYF. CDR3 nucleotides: TGCAGTGCTAGGTCACTAGCGGGGGCCCCCTACGAGCAGTACTTC.

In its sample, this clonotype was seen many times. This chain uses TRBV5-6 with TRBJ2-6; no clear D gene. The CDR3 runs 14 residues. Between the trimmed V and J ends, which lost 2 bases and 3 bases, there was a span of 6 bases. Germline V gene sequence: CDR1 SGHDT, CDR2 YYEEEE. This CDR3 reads CASSFIGGANVLTF. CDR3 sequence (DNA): TGTGCCAGCAGCTTTATAGGTGGGGCCAACGTCCTGACTTTC.

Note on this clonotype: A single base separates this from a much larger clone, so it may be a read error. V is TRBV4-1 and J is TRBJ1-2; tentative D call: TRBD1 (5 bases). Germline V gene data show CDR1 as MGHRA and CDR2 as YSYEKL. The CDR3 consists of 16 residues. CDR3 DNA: TGCGCCAGCTGCCAAGATTATAAGACAGCAGCCTATGGCTACACCTTC. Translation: CASCQDYKTAAYGYTF.

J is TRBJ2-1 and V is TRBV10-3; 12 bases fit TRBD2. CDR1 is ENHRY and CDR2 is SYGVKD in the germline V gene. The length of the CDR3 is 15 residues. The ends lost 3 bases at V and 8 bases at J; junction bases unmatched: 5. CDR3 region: CAISEGLAGGHEQFF. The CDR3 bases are TGTGCCATCAGTGAAGGGCTAGCGGGAGGGCATGAGCAGTTCTTC.

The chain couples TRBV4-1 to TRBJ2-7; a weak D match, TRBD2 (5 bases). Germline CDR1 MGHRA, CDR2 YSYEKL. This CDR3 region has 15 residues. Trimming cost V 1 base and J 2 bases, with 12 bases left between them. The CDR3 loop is CASSQVATFTYEQYF. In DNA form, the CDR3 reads TGCGCCAGCAGCCAAGTAGCGACATTTACCTACGAGCAGTACTTC.

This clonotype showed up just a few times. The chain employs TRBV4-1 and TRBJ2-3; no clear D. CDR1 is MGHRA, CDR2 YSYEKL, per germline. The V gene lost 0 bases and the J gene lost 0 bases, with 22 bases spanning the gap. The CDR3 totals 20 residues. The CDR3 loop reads CASSQDSNSLGLRSTDTQYF. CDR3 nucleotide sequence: TGCGCCAGCAGCCAAGATTCAAACTCTTTAGGGCTAAGAAGCACAGATACGCAGTATTTT.

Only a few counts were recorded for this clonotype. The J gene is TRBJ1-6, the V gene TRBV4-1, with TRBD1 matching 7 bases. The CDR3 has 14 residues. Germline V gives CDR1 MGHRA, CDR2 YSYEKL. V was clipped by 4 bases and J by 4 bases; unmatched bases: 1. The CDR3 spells CASSLRGYNSPLHF. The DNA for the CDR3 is TGCGCCAGCAGCCTCAGGGGGTATAATTCACCCCTCCACTTT.

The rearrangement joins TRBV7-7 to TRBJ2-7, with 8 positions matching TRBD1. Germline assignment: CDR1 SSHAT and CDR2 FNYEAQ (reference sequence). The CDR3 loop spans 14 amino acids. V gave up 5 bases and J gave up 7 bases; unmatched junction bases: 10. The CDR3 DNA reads TGTGCCAGCAGCCAGGGGACAGGAGCAGGGGAGCAGTACTTC. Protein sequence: CASSQGTGAGEQYF.

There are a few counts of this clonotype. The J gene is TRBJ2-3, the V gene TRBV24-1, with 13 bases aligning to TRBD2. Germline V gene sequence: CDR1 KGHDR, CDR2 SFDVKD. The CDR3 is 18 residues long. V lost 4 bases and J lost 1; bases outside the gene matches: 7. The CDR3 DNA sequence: TGTGCCACCAGTGACCCCGGACTAGCGGGAGCGGGCACAGATACGCAGTATTTT. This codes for CATSDPGLAGAGTDTQYF.

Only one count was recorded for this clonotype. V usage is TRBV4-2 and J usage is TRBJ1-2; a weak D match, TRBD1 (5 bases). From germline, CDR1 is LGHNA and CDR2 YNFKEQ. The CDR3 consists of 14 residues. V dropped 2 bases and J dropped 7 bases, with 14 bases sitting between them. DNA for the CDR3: TGTGCCAGCAGCCAATCGACAGCACGACGTGGCTACACCTTC. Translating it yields CASSQSTARRGYTF.

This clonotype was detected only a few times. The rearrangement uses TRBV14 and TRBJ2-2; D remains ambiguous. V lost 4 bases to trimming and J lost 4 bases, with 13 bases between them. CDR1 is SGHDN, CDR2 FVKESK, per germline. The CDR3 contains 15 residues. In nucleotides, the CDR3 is TGTGCCAGCAGCCGGAATAGACTGGGCACCGGGGAGCTGTTTTTT. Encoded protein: CASSRNRLGTGELFF.

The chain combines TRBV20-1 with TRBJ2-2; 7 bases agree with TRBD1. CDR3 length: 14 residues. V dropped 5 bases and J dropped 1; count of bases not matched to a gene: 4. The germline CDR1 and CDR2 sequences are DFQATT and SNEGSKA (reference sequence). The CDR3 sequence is CSAPDRRNTGELFF. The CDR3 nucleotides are TGCAGTGCTCCGGACAGGAGGAACACCGGGGAGCTGTTTTTT.

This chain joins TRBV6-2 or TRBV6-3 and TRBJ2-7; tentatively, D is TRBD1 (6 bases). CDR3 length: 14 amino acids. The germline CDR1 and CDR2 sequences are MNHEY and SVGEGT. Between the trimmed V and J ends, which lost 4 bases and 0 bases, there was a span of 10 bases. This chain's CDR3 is CASSWGRGSYEQYF. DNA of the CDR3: TGTGCCAGCAGTTGGGGCAGGGGCTCCTACGAGCAGTACTTC.

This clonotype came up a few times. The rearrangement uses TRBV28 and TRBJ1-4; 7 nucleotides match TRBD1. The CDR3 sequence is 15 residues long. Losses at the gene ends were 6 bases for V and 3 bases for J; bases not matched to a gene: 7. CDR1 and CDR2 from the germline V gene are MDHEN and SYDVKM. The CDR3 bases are TGTGCCAGCAGAAAGGGGACAGCCCCTAATGAAAAACTGTTTTTT. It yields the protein CASRKGTAPNEKLFF.

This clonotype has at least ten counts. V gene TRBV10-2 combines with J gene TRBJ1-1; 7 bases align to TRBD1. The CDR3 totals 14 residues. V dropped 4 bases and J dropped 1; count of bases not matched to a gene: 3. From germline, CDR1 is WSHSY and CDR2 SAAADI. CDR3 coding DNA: TGCGCCAGCAGTGTGACAGGGACGAACACTGAAGCTTTCTTT. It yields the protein CASSVTGTNTEAFF.

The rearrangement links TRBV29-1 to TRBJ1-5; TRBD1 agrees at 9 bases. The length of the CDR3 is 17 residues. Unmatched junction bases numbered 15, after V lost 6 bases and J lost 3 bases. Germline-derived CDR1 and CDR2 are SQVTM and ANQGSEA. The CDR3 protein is CSVLYGTGKHFNQPQHF. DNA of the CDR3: TGCAGCGTGCTATACGGGACAGGGAAACATTTCAATCAGCCCCAGCATTTT.

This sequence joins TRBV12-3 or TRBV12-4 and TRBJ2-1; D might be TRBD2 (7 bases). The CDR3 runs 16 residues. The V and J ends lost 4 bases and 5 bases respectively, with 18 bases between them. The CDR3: CASSSGGPRVNNEQFF. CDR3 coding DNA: TGTGCCAGCAGTTCCGGGGGGCCTAGGGTTAACAATGAGCAGTTCTTC.

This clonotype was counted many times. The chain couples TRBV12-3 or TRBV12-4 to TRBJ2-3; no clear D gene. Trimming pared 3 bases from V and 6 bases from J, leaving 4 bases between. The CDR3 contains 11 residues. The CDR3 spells CASSFADTQYF. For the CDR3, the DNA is TGTGCCAGCAGTTTCGCTGATACGCAGTATTTT.

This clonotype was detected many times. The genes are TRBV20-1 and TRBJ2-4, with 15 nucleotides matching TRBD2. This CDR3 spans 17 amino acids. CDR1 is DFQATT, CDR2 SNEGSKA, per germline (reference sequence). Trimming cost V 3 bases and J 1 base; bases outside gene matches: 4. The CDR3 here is CSARGTSGRFAKNIQYF. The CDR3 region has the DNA TGCAGTGCTAGGGGGACTAGCGGGAGGTTTGCCAAAAACATTCAGTACTTC.

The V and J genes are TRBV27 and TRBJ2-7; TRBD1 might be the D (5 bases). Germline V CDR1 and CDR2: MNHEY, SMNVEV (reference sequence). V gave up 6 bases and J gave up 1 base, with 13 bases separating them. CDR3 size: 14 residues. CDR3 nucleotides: TGTGCCAGCAGAAGGGGTACGACTTCCTACGAGCAGTACTTC. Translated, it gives CASRRGTTSYEQYF.

CDR3 sequence reads: CASSLGAPGNEQFF. The CDR3 DNA reads as TGTGCCAGCAGTTTGGGGGCCCCGGGGAATGAGCAGTTCTTC. V is TRBV12-3 or TRBV12-4 and J is TRBJ2-1; the D gene is possibly TRBD1 (6 bases). This CDR3 is built from 14 residues. The V end lost 3 bases, the J end lost 7 bases, and 13 bases lay between the germline ends.